The sequence of this TCR beta chain was determined in a study of technical replicates of blood from a handful of donors. The data were produced by immunoSEQ multiplex PCR, yet TCRdb's version contains in-frame clones alone and is incomplete. Of roughly 92,000 clones detected, around 95% appear once; the ten largest clones hold roughly 0.33%. Germline CDR1 and CDR2: SGHRS and YFSETQ. The CDR3 totals 17 residues. V shed 0 bases, J shed 0 bases, and the junction held 5 bases outside the gene matches. The source is a human donor in good health. What was sequenced was T cells isolated from PBMCs. The chain links TRBV5-1 to TRBJ2-1; TRBD2 matches 8 bases. The CDR3, as DNA: TGCGCCAGCAGCTTGGCCGCTAGCGGGTTCTCCTACAATGAGCAGTTCTTC. Protein sequence: CASSLAASGFSYNEQFF.